The T cell receptor (beta chain) described here comes from a study of cytomegalovirus exposure and HLA in healthy donors. Overall study context: Early released data had about 85 million unique TCRs, all coming from HLA-typed donors.

The CDR3 has 14 residues. The V and J ends lost 0 bases and 0 bases respectively, with 6 bases between them. CDR1 and CDR2 (germline): SGDLS, YYNGEE. Study-wide points: Generally TCR sequences proved uncommon, though certain public TCRs appeared in numerous donors.

As to this clone: The antigen remains unidentified.

With 60 Vbeta and 13 Jbeta primers, the PCR was carried out. TCRdb's copy holds only in-frame clones and misses some; the assay was immunoSEQ multiplex PCR. The data show 190,000 or so clones, approximately 80% seen once. Sequencing input: PBMCs. The clonotype was recovered from a boy younger than 18 in good health and CMV-seronegative. The chain employs TRBV9 and TRBJ1-1; D perhaps matches TRBD1 (5 bases). CDR3 in DNA: TGTGCCAGCAGCGTAGCAGGGATGAACACTGAAGCTTTCTTT. It encodes CASSVAGMNTEAFF.